This T cell receptor (beta chain) was obtained from a study of identical twins. A single record per CDR3 protein comes from TCRdb applying MiXCR to the 5' RACE reads. The sample contains about 220,000 distinct CDR3 sequences, around 6.9% of which appear only once. The length of the CDR3 is 15 residues. J was trimmed by 0 bases and V by 4 bases; bases with no gene match: 0. From germline, CDR1 is SGHTA and CDR2 FQGNSA. This clonotype has ten or more counts. The sample also formed part of further work on yellow fever vaccine responses in identical twins.

The receptor was derived from a woman aged 18-29 years in good health. The sequenced sample consisted of memory (CD45RO+) T cells sorted from blood. The rearrangement joins TRBV7-2 to TRBJ2-3, with 11 bases fitting TRBD2. The CDR3 is CASSWTSGSTDTQYF. As DNA, the CDR3 is TGTGCCAGCAGCTGGACTAGCGGGAGCACAGATACGCAGTATTTT.